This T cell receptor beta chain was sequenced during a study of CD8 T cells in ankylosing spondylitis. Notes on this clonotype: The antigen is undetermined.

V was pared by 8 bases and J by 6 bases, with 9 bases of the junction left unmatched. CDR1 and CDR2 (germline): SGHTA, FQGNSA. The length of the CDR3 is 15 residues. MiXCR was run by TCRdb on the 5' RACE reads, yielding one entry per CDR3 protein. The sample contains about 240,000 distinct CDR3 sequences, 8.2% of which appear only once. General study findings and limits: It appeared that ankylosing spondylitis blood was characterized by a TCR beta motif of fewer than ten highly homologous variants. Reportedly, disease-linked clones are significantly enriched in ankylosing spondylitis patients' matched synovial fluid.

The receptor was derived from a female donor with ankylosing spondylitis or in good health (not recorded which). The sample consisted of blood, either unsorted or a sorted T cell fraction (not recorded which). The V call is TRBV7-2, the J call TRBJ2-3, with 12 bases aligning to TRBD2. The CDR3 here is CASARTSGNGDTQYF. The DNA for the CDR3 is TGTGCCAGCGCCAGGACTAGCGGGAACGGGGATACGCAGTATTTT.